This T cell receptor beta chain was recovered during a study of identical twins. Study-wide results and caveats: Among out-of-frame alpha sequences shared by twins, low generation probability occurred in excess. Twin sharing of out-of-frame TCR alpha was underestimated by models in monozygotic pairs. Memory repertoires showed no such pattern, whereas abundant cord blood beta clonotypes carried fewer insertions.

The CDR3 has 15 residues. The germline V gene has CDR1 SEHNR and CDR2 FQNEAQ (reference sequence). J gave up 1 base and V 3 bases, and 4 bases lay outside the gene matches. TCRdb passed the 5' RACE reads through MiXCR, listing each CDR3 protein once. This table holds about 240,000 distinct CDR3 sequences, about 13% found once. On this clonotype: Its matching antigen is unknown.

This sample also appeared in a second study, on yellow fever vaccine responses in identical twins.

This clonotype was sampled from a woman between 18 and 29 years old in good health. Sequencing was performed on memory (CD45RO+) T cells sorted from blood. V and J are TRBV7-9 and TRBJ2-3, with 7 nucleotides matching TRBD2. CDR3 in DNA: TGTGCCAGCAGCTTTGTAAGCGGGGGCACAGATACGCAGTATTTT. Translated, it gives CASSFVSGGTDTQYF.